The entry below describes one T cell receptor (beta chain). The data were taken from a study of regulatory T cells in long-lasting Graves disease. iRepertoire HTBI primers and Arm-PCR of CDR3 regions built TCR beta libraries. TCRdb re-analysed the multiplex PCR reads in MiXCR, keeping a single row per CDR3 protein. Of over 200,000 distinct CDR3 sequences in the sample, more than 15% were seen once. Time point reported: newly diagnosed GD, antithyroid drugs for less than 3 months. From PBMCs, RNA was extracted and then used to make the TCR library. Germline V gives CDR1 SNHLY, CDR2 FYNNEI. V was cut by 4 bases and J by 6 bases, with 10 bases left in between. This CDR3 is built from 13 residues. The same sample was also used in a study of T cells in Graves' hyperthyroidism and ophthalmopathy. That report notes: The HTBI primer set drove a first-round RT-PCR of the TCR CDR3. Ophthalmopathy onset followed model prediction by a median approximately 6.2 months.

The chain employs TRBV2 and TRBJ2-1; perhaps D is TRBD1 or TRBD2 (6 bases each). This specimen was peripheral blood mononuclear cells (PBMCs), taken at new diagnosis, from a patient treated with antithyroid drugs. The receptor's source is a woman in her twenties or thirties with Graves disease. CDR3 in DNA: TGTGCCAGCAGTGGGGGGGCCCCCAATGAGCAGTTCTTC. It encodes CASSGGAPNEQFF.